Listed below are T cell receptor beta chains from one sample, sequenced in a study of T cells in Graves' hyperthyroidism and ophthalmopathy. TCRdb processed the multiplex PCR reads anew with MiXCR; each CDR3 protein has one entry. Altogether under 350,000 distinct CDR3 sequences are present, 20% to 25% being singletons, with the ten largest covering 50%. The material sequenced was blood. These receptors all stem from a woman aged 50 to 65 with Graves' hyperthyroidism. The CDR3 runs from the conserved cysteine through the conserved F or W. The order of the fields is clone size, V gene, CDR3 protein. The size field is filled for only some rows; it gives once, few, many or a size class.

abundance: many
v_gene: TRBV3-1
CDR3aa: CASTTSGGLSYEQYF

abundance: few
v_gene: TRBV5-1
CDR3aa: CASSLRGSGVNVLTF

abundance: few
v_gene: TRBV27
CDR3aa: CASSMGRAGEKLFF

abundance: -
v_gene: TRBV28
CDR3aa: CASSFWGRSNQPQHF

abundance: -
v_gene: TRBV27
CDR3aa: CASSSTARGVAFF

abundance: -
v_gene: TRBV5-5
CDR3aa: CASRRSKGTNEKLFF

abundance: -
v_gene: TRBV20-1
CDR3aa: CSARDVSSGRSYNEQFF

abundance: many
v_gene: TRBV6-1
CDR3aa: CASSYPGDQPQHF

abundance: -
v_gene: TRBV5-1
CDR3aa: CASSYSGTSVYTQYF

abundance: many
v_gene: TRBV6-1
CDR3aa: CASRRHGGGQNNQPQHF

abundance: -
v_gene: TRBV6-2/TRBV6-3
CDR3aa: CASSQFRSDKNIQYF

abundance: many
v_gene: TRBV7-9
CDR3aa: CASSPNHGSSVETQYF

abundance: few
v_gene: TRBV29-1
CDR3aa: CSVGARAGEKLFF

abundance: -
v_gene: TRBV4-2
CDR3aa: CASSQDLAWELFF

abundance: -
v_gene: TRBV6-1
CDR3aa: CASSKTYNQPQHF

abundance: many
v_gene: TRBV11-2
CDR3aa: CASSLKPGGPYEQYF

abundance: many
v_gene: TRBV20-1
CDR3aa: CSAQGSGLAAYEQYF

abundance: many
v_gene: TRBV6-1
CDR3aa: CASSEQGFNTEAFF

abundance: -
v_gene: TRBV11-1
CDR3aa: CASSLEGVGELFF

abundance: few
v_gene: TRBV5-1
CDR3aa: CASSLDRFNSPLHF

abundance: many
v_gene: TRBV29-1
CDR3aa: CSVEGFLGGMNTEAFF

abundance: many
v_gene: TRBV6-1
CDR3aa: CASPQSMNTEAFF

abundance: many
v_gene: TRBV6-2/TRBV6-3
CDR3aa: CASIRQGVNTEAFF